Included here is one T cell receptor (beta chain) sequence, with context. Its antigen remains unidentified. The data originate from a study of cytomegalovirus exposure and HLA in healthy donors. Study-wide results and caveats: Later on, an analysis found that several of the most significant clusters appeared to be linked to common viral pathogens, which included parvovirus B19. Across HLA loci, a later analysis found differing TCR association rates, with DRB1 most and HLA-C fewest.

Germline CDR1 and CDR2: SEHNR and FQNEAQ (reference sequence). The ends were cut back, 5 bases at V and 9 bases at J, with 14 bases in the middle. The CDR3 length is 13 residues. The study ran its PCR with 60 Vbeta and 13 Jbeta primers. In the original analysis: Unique TCR beta chains totaled 80 million to 100 million in a later count, with approximately 11 million of them shared. Profiled with immunoSEQ multiplex PCR; TCRdb holds only in-frame clones, not every one. V and J calls and clone size come straight from that table; D and trimming were deduced from the DNA. Of about 130,000 clones detected, less than 85% appear once; the ten largest clones hold around 3%.

Source material: PBMCs. This TCR derives from a male donor in good health and CMV-seronegative. This chain links TRBV7-9 with TRBJ2-1, with D perhaps TRBD2 (6 bases). The CDR3 coding sequence is TGTGCCAGCAGCCTCGACGGGGGATCTGAGCAGTTCTTC. Translated, it gives CASSLDGGSEQFF.